A single sample is the source of the 26 T cell receptor beta chains below, sequenced in a study of T cells in Graves' hyperthyroidism and ophthalmopathy. What was amplified from RNA transcripts were TCR beta CDR3 regions. A first-round RT-PCR of the TCR CDR3 used the HTBI primer set. TCRdb re-analysed the multiplex PCR reads in MiXCR, keeping a single row per CDR3 protein. The sample has more than 300,000 distinct CDR3 sequences; less than 15% are singletons. The sample was blood. All receptors derive from a young woman with Graves' hyperthyroidism.

This clonotype was seen at least ten times. The genes are TRBV7-9 and TRBJ2-5; TRBD1 is a possible D gene (6 bases). Germline V gives CDR1 SEHNR, CDR2 FQNEAQ (reference sequence). The CDR3 length is 14 residues. V gave up 4 bases and J gave up 2 bases, with 11 bases separating them. Written as DNA, the CDR3 is TGTGCCAGCAGCTCCCAGGGGAAACAAGAGACCCAGTACTTC. This translates into CASSSQGKQETQYF.

There are many counts of this clonotype. The rearrangement links TRBV12-3 or TRBV12-4 to TRBJ2-1; 9 bases match TRBD1. Germline trimming cut 6 bases from V and 3 bases from J; bases unmatched to any gene: 6. The CDR3 runs 15 residues. The CDR3 DNA is TGTGCCAGCAGCCTACAGGGGGCCTACTACAATGAGCAGTTCTTC. Translation: CASSLQGAYYNEQFF.

This clonotype was picked up many times. This chain joins TRBV7-9 and TRBJ2-5, with D tentatively TRBD2 (6 bases). The ends were cut back, 5 bases at V and 5 bases at J, with 18 bases in the middle. CDR3 length equals 15 residues. The germline gives CDR1 SEHNR, CDR2 FQNEAQ (reference sequence). This CDR3 is CASSPPGRSAETQYF. The CDR3 coding sequence is TGTGCCAGCAGCCCCCCAGGGAGGTCGGCGGAGACCCAGTACTTC.

Ten or more counts support this clonotype. The rearrangement joins TRBV11-2 to TRBJ2-5; D not resolved. The V end lost 1 base, the J end lost 1 base, and 7 bases lay between the germline ends. Germline V lookup: CDR1 SGHAT, CDR2 FQNNGV. The CDR3 is made up of 14 amino acids. The CDR3 nucleotides are TGTGCCAGCAGCTTAGTTGCGGTCCAAGAGACCCAGTACTTC. Encoded protein: CASSLVAVQETQYF.

This clonotype was detected only a few times. The rearrangement joins TRBV10-3 to TRBJ2-2; D unclear. Trimming removed 0 bases from V and 6 bases from J, with 14 bases in between. This CDR3 spans 16 amino acids. Looked up from germline, CDR1 is ENHRY and CDR2 is SYGVKD. In nucleotides, the CDR3 is TGTGCCATCAGTGAGTCGGCCCCCGTGGCTTCCGGGGAGCTGTTTTTT. It yields the protein CAISESAPVASGELFF.

In its sample, this clonotype was seen many times. The chain has TRBV12-3 or TRBV12-4 and TRBJ1-1; D unclear. V dropped 1 base and J dropped 8 bases, with 11 bases sitting between them. CDR3 length: 13 amino acids. CDR3 loop: CASSLDPGREAFF. CDR3 nucleotides: TGTGCCAGCAGTTTAGACCCGGGGAGGGAAGCTTTCTTT.

This clonotype was counted ten times or more. The genes are TRBV5-1 and TRBJ1-2; a possible D gene is TRBD1 (5 bases). Germline CDR1 is SGHRS and CDR2 is YFSETQ. Trimming cost V 0 bases and J 7 bases, with 16 bases left between them. The CDR3 runs 15 residues. The CDR3 DNA reads as TGCGCCAGCAGCTTGGGGGTCACGGGGGGTTCTGGCTACACCTTC. This codes for CASSLGVTGGSGYTF.

This clonotype was recorded at least ten times. The chain employs TRBV12-3 or TRBV12-4 and TRBJ2-3, with a weak D call TRBD2 (5 bases). Trimming shortened V by 8 bases and J by 4 bases, and 16 bases separated the two germline ends. The CDR3 consists of 14 residues. The CDR3 sequence: CASGLLASPDTQYF. CDR3 DNA: TGTGCCAGCGGCCTCTTAGCGTCCCCAGATACGCAGTATTTT.

This clonotype was seen a few times. The chain uses TRBV6-1 and TRBJ2-2; no reliable D call. The CDR3 runs to 12 residues. Trimming left V 5 bases short and J 7 bases short, with 8 bases between. Germline V gives CDR1 MNHNS, CDR2 SASEGT. The CDR3 sequence: CASSSESGELFF. In DNA form, the CDR3 reads TGTGCCAGCAGTTCCGAGAGCGGGGAGCTGTTTTTT.

In its sample, this clonotype was seen many times. The rearrangement links TRBV20-1 to TRBJ1-6; the D is unclear. Germline V lookup: CDR1 DFQATT, CDR2 SNEGSKA (reference sequence). The V gene lost 0 bases and the J gene lost 6 bases, with 9 bases spanning the gap. The CDR3 has 14 residues. CDR3 sequence: CSARDTRTNSPLHF. In DNA, the CDR3 is TGCAGTGCTAGAGATACGAGGACTAATTCACCCCTCCACTTT.

This clonotype was detected many times. The J gene is TRBJ2-7, the V gene TRBV20-1, with D possibly being TRBD2 (6 bases). The CDR3 covers 15 residues. The V gene lost 5 bases and the J gene lost 4 bases, with 21 bases spanning the gap. Germline CDR1 and CDR2: DFQATT and SNEGSKA (reference sequence). CDR3 sequence (DNA): TGCAGTGCTGTCGTTGGGGGGACCCCATTGTACGAGCAGTACTTC. The encoded protein is CSAVVGGTPLYEQYF.

Many counts were recorded for this clonotype. V usage is TRBV20-1 and J usage is TRBJ2-5; D remains ambiguous. V was clipped by 4 bases and J by 0 bases, with 0 bases between them. Germline CDR1 is DFQATT and CDR2 is SNEGSKA (reference sequence). The CDR3 runs to 10 residues. CDR3 sequence reads: CSANQETQYF. The CDR3 nucleotides are TGCAGTGCTAACCAAGAGACCCAGTACTTC.

Notes on this clonotype: A read error may produce the germline difference seen at one junction end. This chain links TRBV12-3 or TRBV12-4 with TRBJ2-3; TRBD1 or TRBD2 may be the D gene (6 bases each). The CDR3 length is 14 residues. The CDR3 nucleotides are TGTGCCAGCAGTTTAGGTCGGGGGCTAGATACGCAGGATTTT. Its protein product is CASSLGRGLDTQDF.

The chain employs TRBV19 and TRBJ2-1; D gene uncertain. Germline lookup yields CDR1 LNHDA and CDR2 SQIVND (reference sequence). Trimming pared 4 bases from V and 12 bases from J, leaving 13 bases between. The CDR3 is 12 amino acids. The CDR3: CASSNVQTRQFF. The CDR3 nucleotides are TGTGCCAGTAGTAACGTTCAAACACGGCAGTTCTTC.

This clonotype has at least ten counts. The J gene is TRBJ1-1, the V gene TRBV6-2 or TRBV6-3, with D possibly matching TRBD1 (6 bases). This CDR3 is 14 amino acids long. Germline lookup yields CDR1 MNHEY and CDR2 SVGEGT. V lost 4 bases, J lost 5 bases, and 14 bases lay in between. CDR3 sequence: CASSLQGSGTEAFF. Here the CDR3 DNA reads TGTGCCAGCAGTTTGCAGGGGAGCGGAACTGAAGCTTTCTTT.

This clonotype was detected many times. This chain connects TRBV7-2 to TRBJ2-3, with 13 positions matching TRBD2. The length of the CDR3 is 16 residues. Germline trimming cut 5 bases from V and 5 bases from J; bases unmatched to any gene: 7. CDR1 is SGHTA, CDR2 FQGNSA, per germline. As DNA, the CDR3 is TGTGCCAGCAGCAGTAAACTAGCGGGAGGGAAAGATACGCAGTATTTT. Its translation: CASSSKLAGGKDTQYF. The full variable domain, completed using reference TRBV7-2 and TRBJ2-3, is GAGVSQSPSNKVTEKGKDVELRCDPISGHTALYWYRQSLGQGLEFLIYFQGNSAPDKSGLPSDRFSAERTGGSVSTLTIQRTQQEDSAVYLCASSSKLAGGKDTQYFGPGTRLTVL.

This clonotype occurred a few times. The CDR3 sequence is CASSPWQGAYEQYF. The CDR3 DNA follows: TGTGCCAGCAGTCCTTGGCAGGGCGCCTACGAGCAGTACTTC. The rearrangement uses TRBV2 and TRBJ2-7; TRBD1 is a possible D gene (5 bases). Per germline, CDR1 SNHLY and CDR2 FYNNEI. The CDR3 runs 14 residues. The germline V and J ends were trimmed by 5 bases and 2 bases, with 13 bases remaining between them.

Ten or more counts support this clonotype. V and J are TRBV20-1 and TRBJ2-1; a possible D gene is TRBD2 (5 bases). Deletions cut 6 bases from V and 6 bases from J, with 12 bases between. CDR3 length: 12 amino acids. Looked up from germline, CDR1 is DFQATT and CDR2 is SNEGSKA (reference sequence). The chain's CDR3 is CSAMRAVNEQFF. The CDR3 DNA follows: TGCAGTGCCATGAGGGCGGTCAATGAGCAGTTCTTC.

This clonotype was counted at least ten times. CDR3 sequence reads: CASSLGRGRQYF. The CDR3, as DNA: TGTGCCAGCAGTTTAGGGCGGGGCCGCCAGTATTTT. This chain joins TRBV28 and TRBJ2-3; D is perhaps TRBD2 (6 bases). There are 12 residues in the CDR3. Trimming pared 2 bases from V and 12 bases from J, leaving 12 bases between. In germline, CDR1 is MDHEN, CDR2 SYDVKM. The variable domain in full, with the rest retrieved from reference TRBV28 and TRBJ2-3, is DVKVTQSSRYLVKRTGEKVFLECVQDMDHENMFWYRQDPGLGLRLIYFSYDVKMKEKGDIPEGYSVSREKKERFSLILESASTNQTSMYLCASSLGRGRQYFGPGTRLTVL.

This clonotype has a count of ten or more. The V call is TRBV6-2 or TRBV6-3, the J call TRBJ2-7, with D unclear. CDR3 length: 15 amino acids. Trimming took 6 bases from V and 5 from J, leaving 20 bases between them. Looked up from germline, CDR1 is MNHEY and CDR2 is SVGEGT. In nucleotides, the CDR3 is TGTGCCAGCAGCTACCCGGCCCCTCTATCCGACGAGCAGTACTTC. This codes for CASSYPAPLSDEQYF.

This clonotype was detected ten times or more. This chain joins TRBV29-1 and TRBJ2-7; 7 bases fit TRBD2. The ends lost 6 bases at V and 0 bases at J; junction bases unmatched: 5. Germline CDR1 and CDR2: SQVTM and ANQGSEA. There are 13 residues in the CDR3. The CDR3 DNA is TGCAGCGTGGGGGGGGGGAGCTCCTACGAGCAGTACTTC. Translation gives CSVGGGSSYEQYF.

This clonotype was found a few times. This CDR3 is CASSPQGALTGELFF. The CDR3 region has the DNA TGCGCCAGCAGCCCACAGGGGGCACTAACCGGGGAGCTGTTTTTT. This chain joins TRBV5-1 and TRBJ2-2, with 9 bases fitting TRBD1. The CDR3 covers 15 residues. The germline V gene encodes CDR1 SGHRS and CDR2 YFSETQ. The V and J ends lost 4 bases and 5 bases, in that order; junction bases with no gene match: 6.

Concerning this clonotype: This may come from a read error, since a much larger clone is one base off. The chain links TRBV29-1 to TRBJ2-1; D not resolved. Germline values: CDR1 SQVTM, CDR2 ANQGSEA. The CDR3 loop spans 10 amino acids. The CDR3 here is CNVGDNEQFF. The DNA for the CDR3 is TGCAACGTTGGGGACAATGAGCAGTTCTTC.

The gene calls are TRBV20-1 and TRBJ2-6, with unresolved D. Trimming removed 6 bases at V and 2 bases at J, with 14 bases between. The CDR3 spans 15 residues. Germline loops: CDR1 DFQATT, CDR2 SNEGSKA (reference sequence). CDR3 DNA: TGCAGTGCCAGGCCCCCACCCACTGGGGCCAACGTCCTGACTTTC. The encoded protein is CSARPPPTGANVLTF.

In this sample, this clonotype turned up many times. The V call is TRBV28, the J call TRBJ1-1; D is possibly TRBD1 (5 bases). This CDR3 has 12 residues. V was trimmed by 4 bases and J by 10 bases, leaving 13 bases between them. From germline, CDR1 is MDHEN and CDR2 SYDVKM. The CDR3 sequence is CASSSPGAAAFF. For the CDR3, the DNA is TGTGCCAGCAGTTCCCCCGGGGCTGCAGCTTTCTTT.

This clonotype was seen at least ten times. The J gene is TRBJ2-7, the V gene TRBV6-1; weak D call: TRBD1 (6 bases). This CDR3 has 15 amino acids. The V end lost 2 bases, the J end lost 2 bases, and 13 bases lay between the germline ends. Germline assignment: CDR1 MNHNS and CDR2 SASEGT. The CDR3 protein is CASSEPAGATYEQYF. The CDR3 coding sequence is TGTGCCAGCAGTGAACCGGCAGGGGCCACCTACGAGCAGTACTTC.